Listed below are T cell receptor beta chains from one sample, sequenced in a study of vaccination and CD4 T cells after COVID-19. Each CDR3 protein is one row after TCRdb ran MiXCR on the PCR reads. The sample records about 25,000 distinct CDR3 sequences, about 52% being singletons. These receptors' targets are unknown. Material for sequencing was CD4+ T cells from blood, cultured in vitro. Source of these receptors: a human donor who had recovered from COVID-19. The conserved cysteine and the conserved F or W are not part of the CDR3 here.

cdr3_aa j_call v_call
ASSPSTDTQY TRBJ2-3 TRBV6-2/TRBV6-3
ASSFRDRGTEAF TRBJ1-1 TRBV7-2
ASSFGGEGIRAY TRBJ2-4 TRBV11-2
ASRSIQAYEQY TRBJ2-7 TRBV5-1
ASSSGGESYNEQF TRBJ2-1 TRBV11-3
ASSRAPGEIDEQY TRBJ2-7 TRBV7-7
ASSKDQREEGGELF TRBJ2-2 TRBV21-1
ASSLGLKETQY TRBJ2-5 TRBV11-2
SARAWGVLYYGYT TRBJ1-2 TRBV20-1
ASSEKGAGAF TRBJ1-1 TRBV6-1
ASSGQGGSGYT TRBJ1-2 TRBV6-1
ASSEAGAWQY TRBJ2-7 TRBV6-1
ASSPLSGGSEQY TRBJ2-7 TRBV18
ASSRDPRDLSYEQY TRBJ2-7 TRBV7-2
ASSYSRGGNTEAF TRBJ1-1 TRBV6-2/TRBV6-3
ASSPPWGVREGVEQF TRBJ2-1 TRBV6-1
ASSFYRQVTGELF TRBJ2-2 TRBV28
ASSGAGTGANTEAF TRBJ1-1 TRBV28
ASSPIYYEQY TRBJ2-7 TRBV7-9
ASSLAGTLYGYT TRBJ1-2 TRBV7-2
ASRINRGVNDEQY TRBJ2-7 TRBV6-1
ASSLLGPSGELF TRBJ1-4 TRBV27
ASSPVRGDSNQPQH TRBJ1-5 TRBV18
ASSRERDTYNEQF TRBJ2-1 TRBV5-1
ASSPGLAQETQY TRBJ2-5 TRBV11-2
SARDHGGRLNGYT TRBJ1-2 TRBV20-1
ASSSPGGRRKGYT TRBJ1-2 TRBV28
ASSPTPGETQY TRBJ2-5 TRBV6-4
ASSKTTGTDTQY TRBJ2-3 TRBV28
ASSLLTSGKYEQY TRBJ2-7 TRBV7-8
ASSQDPGGSRTDTQY TRBJ2-3 TRBV4-3
ASSPLTGTSGRLAYEQY TRBJ2-7 TRBV6-1
ASSFPSGGGEQY TRBJ2-7 TRBV28
ASNRAGEGQPQH TRBJ1-5 TRBV9
ASSFAGTEQY TRBJ2-7 TRBV7-9
ASSSYIEQY TRBJ2-7 TRBV5-6
ASSEQRPGELF TRBJ2-2 TRBV10-1
ASSPTDNEQF TRBJ2-1 TRBV7-9
ASSLAATYSYNSPLH TRBJ1-6 TRBV28
SASRGPQGYEQY TRBJ2-7 TRBV20-1
ASSTLAGGRETQY TRBJ2-5 TRBV21-1
ASSLSSQGASYEQY TRBJ2-7 TRBV5-1
ASFAGQGSRGYT TRBJ1-2 TRBV28
ASSILVVTGELF TRBJ2-2 TRBV19
ASSPRTSGRDTQY TRBJ2-3 TRBV18
SARDNLADWGETQY TRBJ2-5 TRBV20-1
ASSKWELPYSGANVLT TRBJ2-6 TRBV21-1
SAPTSGTSTDTQY TRBJ2-3 TRBV20-1
ASSLERTDTQY TRBJ2-3 TRBV7-2
SARKLAGGTDTQY TRBJ2-3 TRBV20-1
ASSFLGAPYNEQF TRBJ2-1 TRBV27
SPGQGTDTQY TRBJ2-3 TRBV20-1
ASSFLQRYSNQPQH TRBJ1-5 TRBV6-2/TRBV6-3
ASSQDTFSAGLPYEQY TRBJ2-7 TRBV4-3